This TCR beta chain was recorded in a study of shared clonotypes between healthy human individuals (dated by TCRdb to 2018 to 2020). A note on the overall study: Three men and a couple of women, aged 18 to 49 years, made up the cohort. For each donor, CD4 naive and CD4 memory were each run on three plates, CD8 naive on two plates, and CD8 memory on one plate. Each donor's leukapheresis produced roughly between roughly 0.85 and 9.5 billion PBMCs. Blood TCR repertoires of four to six healthy adults were deeply sequenced to estimate repertoire size and the extent of clonotype sharing between individuals. To increase sequencing depth and limit assay-specific biases, different laboratories used diverse techniques to prepare libraries and sequence TCR repertoires. Study-wide findings and limitations: Estimated clonotype richness was generally larger for naive than for memory subsets. Pairwise subsampling led to the expectation that sequencing depth would affect the degree of clonotype sharing among donors. The genetic and exposure-history diversity represented was limited by the small number of donors. Compared with non-shared clonotypes, clonotypes shared by all four sorted-subset donors had higher generation probabilities. Incomplete sequencing was indicated by rarefaction of sorted-subset datasets, despite the large sequencing depth. Across a few donors, 5% to 6% of naive CD4, approximately 4% of naive CD8, 2.3% of memory CD4, and approximately 0.4% of memory CD8 clonotypes were shared. Only blood was sampled, and tissue TCR repertoires likely differ from those in blood.

The V end loses 11 bases and the J end loses 5 bases, and a stretch of 9 bases separates them. The CDR3 holds 11 amino acids from the cysteine to the phenylalanine. Only CDR3 DNA remains: 33 bases, in frame from the first base. CDR1 SNHLY and CDR2 FYNNEI were looked up in the germline V gene. Details on this clone: The antigen it recognizes is unknown. Per-base qualities were not stored, and no clone one base away is much larger.

Donors were healthy HIV-negative adults with no recently reported acute infections or vaccinations. Only Caucasian adults living in Nashville, Tennessee, USA were represented among the donors. CD4+ T cells were enriched by magnetic negative selection, after which naive cells were positively selected on CD45RA and the negative fraction was taken as the memory subset. Blood was obtained by leukapheresis, after which PBMCs were separated by Ficoll-Histopaque density gradient centrifugation and cryopreserved in liquid nitrogen vapor phase. Analytical flow cytometry was used to check the purity and quantity of every magnetically sorted T cell population. Genomic DNA was isolated from each sorted fraction and quantified by UV absorbance on a Nanodrop 2000c. Using the deep immunoSEQ assay, TCR CDR3 regions were amplified from genomic DNA by multiplex PCR. Extracted genomic DNA from each cell subset was distributed evenly across all wells of several immunoSEQ 96-well plates, and each plate was treated as a replicate. For sorted subsets, each replicate PCR was loaded with roughly 200 ng genomic DNA, equivalent to 30,000 or so T cell genomes. Purified libraries were measured with a Qubit 3.0 fluorometer, size-checked on a Bioanalyzer 2100, and measured again with the KAPA Library Quantification kit. A separate single-read 150-cycle Illumina NextSeq 550 flow cell was used to sequence each immunoSEQ 96-well plate. The authors' pipeline ran thus. Because the immunoSEQ output held only junctional sequences and lacked quality scores, the filtering could not match the filtering applied to full-length reads. To assign V/J genes and CDR3, sequences were annotated against IMGT germline references using PyIR, a Python wrapper for IgBLAST v1.9. Reads with weak V/J assignments (E-value above 1e-6), missing CDR3, stop codons, out-of-frame junctions, or ambiguous translated residues were removed. V3J clonotypes were defined by identical inferred V gene, J gene, and CDR3 amino acid sequence. Percentage overlap between repertoires was calculated by dividing the number of shared unique clonotypes by the size of the smaller repertoire. Richness of each repertoire was evaluated using RTK rarefaction, the Chao1 estimator, and Recon v2.1 estimates of unobserved clonotypes. Generation probabilities for all TCRbeta clonotypes obtained by the gDNA method from several donors were computed using OLGA. TCRdb mirrors the immuneACCESS table, restricted to in-frame sequences. Some clones are absent from its copies; in checked studies, under half trace to an unresolved V gene, and the reason for the others is unknown. The DNA was the basis for D and trimming; V, J and clone size are from that table. Present in this sample are around 1,000,000 clones, 77% of which were seen just once. Roughly 0.83% of the sample lies in the top ten.

The sequenced material came from memory CD4+ T cells from PBMCs. In light of the paper, this sample's cell subset or site label describes: CD45RA-negative fraction. This sequence was found in a man in his late teens or twenties in good health. Some clones in this sample may be carry-over from other donors' samples. Here the chain combines TRBV2 and TRBJ1-4; the D gene identity is not certain. The CDR3 protein is CAYRGNEKLFF. At the DNA level, the sequence is TGTGCCTACCGGGGAAATGAAAAACTGTTTTTT.